This TCR beta chain was found in a study of blood T cell repertoires in COVID-19. Study as a whole: Donors in the United States, Italy and Spain gave samples during acute or convalescent COVID-19. The analysed material was cDNA or gDNA that came from T cells, B-cell-depleted T cells, or PBMCs.

Methods used by the authors: How many nucleated cells were present was estimated from reference gene primer amplification. Repertoires were generated with immunoSEQ multiplex PCR, while TCRdb's copy carries only in-frame clones and drops some. V and J calls and clone size follow that table, whereas D and trimming were derived from the DNA. Here the sample spans about 170,000 clones, roughly 84% being singletons. Per the germline V gene, CDR1 is SGHTS and CDR2 is YDEGEE. Trimming cost V 1 base and J 0 bases, with 11 bases left between them. This CDR3 region has 15 residues. The rearrangement links TRBV5-8 to TRBJ2-7; D ambiguous. What was sequenced was peripheral blood. This TCR derives from a man in his 70s with active or convalescent COVID-19. The CDR3 region has the DNA TGTGCCAGCAGCTTGCCAGGAATCCTCTCCTACGAGCAGTACTTC. Protein sequence: CASSLPGILSYEQYF. Full variable domain (outside the CDR3, taken from reference TRBV5-8 and TRBJ2-7): EAGVTQSPTHLIKTRGQQATLRCSPISGHTSVYWYQQALGLGLQFLLWYDEGEERNRGNFPPRFSGRQFPNYSSELNVNALELEDSALYLCASSLPGILSYEQYFGPGTRLTVT.